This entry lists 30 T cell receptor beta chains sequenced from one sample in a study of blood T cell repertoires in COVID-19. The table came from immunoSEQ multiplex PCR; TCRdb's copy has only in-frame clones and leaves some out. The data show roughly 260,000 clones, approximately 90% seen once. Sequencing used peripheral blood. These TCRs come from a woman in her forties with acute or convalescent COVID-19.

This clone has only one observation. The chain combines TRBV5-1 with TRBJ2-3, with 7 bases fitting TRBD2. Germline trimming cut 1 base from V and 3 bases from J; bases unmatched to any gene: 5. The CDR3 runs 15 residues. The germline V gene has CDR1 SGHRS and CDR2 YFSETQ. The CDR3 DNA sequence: TGCGCCAGCAGCTTGTTAGGGGAGGGGACAGATACGCAGTATTTT. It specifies CASSLLGEGTDTQYF. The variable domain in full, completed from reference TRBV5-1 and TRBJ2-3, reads KAGVTQTPRYLIKTRGQQVTLSCSPISGHRSVSWYQQTPGQGLQFLFEYFSETQRNKGNFPGRFSGRQFSNSRSEMNVSTLELGDSALYLCASSLLGEGTDTQYFGPGTRLTVL.

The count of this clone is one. CDR3 protein: CASSQSRDTEAFF. CDR3 in DNA: TGCGCCAGCAGTCAATCGAGGGACACTGAAGCTTTCTTT. The rearrangement links TRBV23-1 to TRBJ1-1; D not certain. TRBV23-1 is designated an ORF whose function remains uncertain. The CDR3 extends over 13 amino acids. Trimming took 0 bases from V and 3 from J, leaving 5 bases between them.

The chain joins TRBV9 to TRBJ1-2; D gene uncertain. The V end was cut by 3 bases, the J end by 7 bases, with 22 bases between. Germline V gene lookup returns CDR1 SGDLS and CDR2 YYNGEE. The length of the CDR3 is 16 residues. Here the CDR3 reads CASSDGIGVGRAGYTF. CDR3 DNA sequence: TGTGCCAGCAGCGATGGGATAGGAGTTGGGAGGGCTGGCTACACCTTC.

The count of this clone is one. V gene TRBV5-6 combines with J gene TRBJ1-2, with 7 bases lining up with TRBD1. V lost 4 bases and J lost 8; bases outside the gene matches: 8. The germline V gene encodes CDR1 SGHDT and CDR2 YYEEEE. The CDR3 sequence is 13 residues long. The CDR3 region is CASSIYRGEGYTF. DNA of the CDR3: TGTGCCAGCAGCATCTACAGGGGCGAGGGCTACACCTTC.

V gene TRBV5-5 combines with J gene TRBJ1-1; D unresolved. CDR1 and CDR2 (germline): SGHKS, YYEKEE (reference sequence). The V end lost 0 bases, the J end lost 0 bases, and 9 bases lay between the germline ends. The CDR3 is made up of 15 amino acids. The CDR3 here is CASSLGGQLNTEAFF. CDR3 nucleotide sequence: TGTGCCAGCAGCTTGGGAGGGCAGCTGAACACTGAAGCTTTCTTT.

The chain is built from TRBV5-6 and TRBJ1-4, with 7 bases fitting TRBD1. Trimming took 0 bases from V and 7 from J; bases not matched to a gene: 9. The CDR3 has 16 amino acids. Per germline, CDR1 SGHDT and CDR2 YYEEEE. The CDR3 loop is CASSLGQGQYGEKLFF. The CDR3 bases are TGTGCCAGCAGCTTGGGTCAGGGACAGTATGGTGAAAAACTGTTTTTT.

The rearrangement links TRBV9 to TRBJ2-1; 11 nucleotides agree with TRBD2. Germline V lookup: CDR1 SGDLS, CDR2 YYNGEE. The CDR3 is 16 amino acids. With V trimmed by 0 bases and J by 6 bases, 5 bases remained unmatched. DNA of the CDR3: TGTGCCAGCAGCGTAGTGGCTAGCGGGGGGTTCAATGAGCAGTTCTTC. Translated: CASSVVASGGFNEQFF.

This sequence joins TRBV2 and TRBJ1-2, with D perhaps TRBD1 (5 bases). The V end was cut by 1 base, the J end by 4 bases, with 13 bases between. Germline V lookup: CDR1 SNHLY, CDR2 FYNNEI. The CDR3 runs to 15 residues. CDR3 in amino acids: CASSEGGVGAYGYTF. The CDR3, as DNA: TGTGCCAGCAGTGAAGGGGGGGTCGGCGCCTATGGCTACACCTTC.

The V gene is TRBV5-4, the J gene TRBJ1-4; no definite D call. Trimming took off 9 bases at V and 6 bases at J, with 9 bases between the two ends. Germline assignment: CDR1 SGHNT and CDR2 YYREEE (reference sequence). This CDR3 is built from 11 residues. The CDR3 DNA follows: TGTGCCACCCGGGGTGATGAAAAACTGTTTTTT. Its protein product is CATRGDEKLFF. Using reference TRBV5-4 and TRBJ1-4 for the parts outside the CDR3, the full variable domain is ETGVTQSPTHLIKTRGQQVTLRCSSQSGHNTVSWYQQALGQGPQFIFQYYREEENGRGNFPPRFSGLQFPNYSSELNVNALELDDSALYLCATRGDEKLFFGSGTQLSVL.

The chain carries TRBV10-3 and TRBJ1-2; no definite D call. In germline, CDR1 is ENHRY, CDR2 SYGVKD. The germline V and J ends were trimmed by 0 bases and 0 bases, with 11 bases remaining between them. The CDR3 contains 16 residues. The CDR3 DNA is TGTGCCATCAGTGAGTCGGGCAACTCCGCTAACTATGGCTACACCTTC. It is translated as CAISESGNSANYGYTF.

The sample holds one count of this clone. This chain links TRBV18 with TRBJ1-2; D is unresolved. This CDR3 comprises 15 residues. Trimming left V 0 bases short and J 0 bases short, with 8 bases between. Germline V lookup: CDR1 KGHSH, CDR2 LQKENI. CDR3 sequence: CASSPPRAANYGYTF. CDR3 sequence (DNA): TGTGCCAGCTCACCACCGCGGGCCGCTAACTATGGCTACACCTTC.

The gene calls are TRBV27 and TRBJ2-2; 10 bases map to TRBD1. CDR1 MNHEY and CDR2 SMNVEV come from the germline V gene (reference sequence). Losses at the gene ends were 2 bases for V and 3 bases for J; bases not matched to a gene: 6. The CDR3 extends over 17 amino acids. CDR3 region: CASSLLQGQGYTGELFF. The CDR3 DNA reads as TGTGCCAGCAGTTTACTTCAGGGACAGGGGTACACCGGGGAGCTGTTTTTT.

This CDR3 reads CASSLASGGMNTEAFF. In DNA, the CDR3 is TGCGCCAGCAGCTTGGCGTCAGGGGGCATGAACACTGAAGCTTTCTTT. The rearrangement links TRBV5-1 to TRBJ1-1; TRBD1 aligns across 8 bases. Germline V CDR1 and CDR2: SGHRS, YFSETQ. V lost 0 bases and J lost 0; bases outside the gene matches: 4. The CDR3 length is 16 residues.

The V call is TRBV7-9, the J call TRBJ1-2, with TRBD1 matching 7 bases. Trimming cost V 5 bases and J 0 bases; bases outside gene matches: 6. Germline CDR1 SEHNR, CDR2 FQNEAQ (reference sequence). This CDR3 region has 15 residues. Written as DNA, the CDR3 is TGTGCCAGCAGCCCTTCGACAGGGACTAACTATGGCTACACCTTC. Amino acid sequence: CASSPSTGTNYGYTF.

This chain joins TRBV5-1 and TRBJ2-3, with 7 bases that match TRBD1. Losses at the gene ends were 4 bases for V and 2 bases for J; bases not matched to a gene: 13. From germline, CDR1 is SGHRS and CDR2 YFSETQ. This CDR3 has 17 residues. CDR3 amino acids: CASSRPTGAESTDTQYF. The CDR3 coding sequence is TGCGCCAGCAGCCGGCCCACAGGGGCCGAATCCACAGATACGCAGTATTTT.

The CDR3 sequence is CASSATEGYTF. The CDR3 nucleotides read TGTGCCAGCAGCGCTACGGAGGGCTACACCTTC. The rearrangement links TRBV7-9 to TRBJ1-2; D gene uncertain. V lost 5 bases and J lost 8, with 9 bases in between. There are 11 residues in the CDR3. Germline CDR1 SEHNR, CDR2 FQNEAQ (reference sequence).

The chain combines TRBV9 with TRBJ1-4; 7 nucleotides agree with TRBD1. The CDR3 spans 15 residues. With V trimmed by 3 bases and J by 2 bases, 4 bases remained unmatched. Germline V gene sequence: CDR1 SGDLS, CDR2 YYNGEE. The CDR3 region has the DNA TGTGCCAGCAGCGCCCAGACAGGGACTAATGAAAAACTGTTTTTT. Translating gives CASSAQTGTNEKLFF. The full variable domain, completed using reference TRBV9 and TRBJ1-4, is DSGVTQTPKHLITATGQRVTLRCSPRSGDLSVYWYQQSLDQGLQFLIQYYNGEERAKGNILERFSAQQFPDLHSELNLSSLELGDSALYFCASSAQTGTNEKLFFGSGTQLSVL.

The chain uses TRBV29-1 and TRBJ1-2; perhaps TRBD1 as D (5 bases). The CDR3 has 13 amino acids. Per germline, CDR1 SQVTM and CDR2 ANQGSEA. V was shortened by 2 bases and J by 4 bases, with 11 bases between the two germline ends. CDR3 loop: CSVESGQAYGYTF. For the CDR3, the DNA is TGCAGCGTTGAATCAGGGCAGGCCTATGGCTACACCTTC.

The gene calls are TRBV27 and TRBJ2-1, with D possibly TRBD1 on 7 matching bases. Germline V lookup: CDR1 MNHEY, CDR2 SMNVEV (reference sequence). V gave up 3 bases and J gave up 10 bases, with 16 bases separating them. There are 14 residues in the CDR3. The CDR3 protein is CASSLVTGEVEQFF. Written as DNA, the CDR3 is TGTGCCAGCAGTTTGGTTACAGGGGAGGTCGAGCAGTTCTTC.

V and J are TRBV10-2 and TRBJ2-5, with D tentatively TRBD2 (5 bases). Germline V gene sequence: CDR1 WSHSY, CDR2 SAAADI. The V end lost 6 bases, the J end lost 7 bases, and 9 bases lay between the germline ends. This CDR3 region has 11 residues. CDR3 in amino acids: CASSEAGTQYF. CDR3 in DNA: TGCGCCAGCAGCGAGGCGGGGACCCAGTACTTC.

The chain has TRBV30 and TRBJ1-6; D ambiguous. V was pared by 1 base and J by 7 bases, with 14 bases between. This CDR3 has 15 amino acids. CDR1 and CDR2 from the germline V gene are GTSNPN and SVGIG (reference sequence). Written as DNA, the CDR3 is TGTGCCTGGAGTGGCCGAGGGCCGGGGAATTCACCCCTCCACTTT. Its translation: CAWSGRGPGNSPLHF.

CDR3 amino acids: CASSTRTGVNYGYTF. In DNA, the CDR3 is TGTGCCAGCAGCACCCGGACAGGCGTTAACTATGGCTACACCTTC. The chain combines TRBV5-8 with TRBJ1-2; 7 bases fit TRBD1. The CDR3 loop spans 15 amino acids. Germline lookup yields CDR1 SGHTS and CDR2 YDEGEE. V was pared by 4 bases and J by 1 base, with 7 bases of the junction left unmatched.

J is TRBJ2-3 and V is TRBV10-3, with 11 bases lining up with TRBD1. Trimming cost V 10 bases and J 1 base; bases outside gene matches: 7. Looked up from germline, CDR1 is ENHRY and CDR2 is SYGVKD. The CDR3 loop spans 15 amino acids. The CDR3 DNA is TGTGCCACTCGCCTGGGACAGGGGGGCACAGATACGCAGTATTTT. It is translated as CATRLGQGGTDTQYF.

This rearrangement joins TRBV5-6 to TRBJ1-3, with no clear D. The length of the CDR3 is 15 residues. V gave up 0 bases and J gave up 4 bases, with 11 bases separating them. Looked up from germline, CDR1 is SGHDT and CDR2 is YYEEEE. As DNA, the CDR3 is TGTGCCAGCAGCTTGGGGAGGGATCCGGGAAACACCATATATTTT. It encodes CASSLGRDPGNTIYF.

As DNA, the CDR3 is TGTGCCAGCAGCCTCGACCTACCAACAACAGAAATGAACACTGAAGCTTTCTTT. Amino acid sequence: CASSLDLPTTEMNTEAFF. The V call is TRBV9, the J call TRBJ1-1; D gene uncertain. The CDR3 runs to 18 residues. Germline V gene sequence: CDR1 SGDLS, CDR2 YYNGEE. Deletions cut 4 bases from V and 0 bases from J, with 22 bases between.

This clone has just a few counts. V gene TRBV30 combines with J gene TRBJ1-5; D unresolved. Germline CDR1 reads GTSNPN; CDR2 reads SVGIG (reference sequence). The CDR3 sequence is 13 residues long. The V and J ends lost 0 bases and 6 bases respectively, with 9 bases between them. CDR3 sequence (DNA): TGTGCCTGGAGTGTAGCCTTCCGTCAGCCCCAGCATTTT. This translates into CAWSVAFRQPQHF.

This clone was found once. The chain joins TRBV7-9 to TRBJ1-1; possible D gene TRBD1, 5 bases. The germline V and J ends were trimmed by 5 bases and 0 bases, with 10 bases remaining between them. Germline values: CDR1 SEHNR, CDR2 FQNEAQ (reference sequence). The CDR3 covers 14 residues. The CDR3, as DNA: TGTGCCAGCAGCCCGGTGACAGTGAACACTGAAGCTTTCTTT. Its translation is CASSPVTVNTEAFF.

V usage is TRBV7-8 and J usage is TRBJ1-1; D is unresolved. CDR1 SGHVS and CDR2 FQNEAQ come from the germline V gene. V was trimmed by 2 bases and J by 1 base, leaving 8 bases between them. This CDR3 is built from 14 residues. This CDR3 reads CASSLTAGNTEAFF. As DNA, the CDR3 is TGTGCCAGCAGCTTAACTGCCGGGAACACTGAAGCTTTCTTT.

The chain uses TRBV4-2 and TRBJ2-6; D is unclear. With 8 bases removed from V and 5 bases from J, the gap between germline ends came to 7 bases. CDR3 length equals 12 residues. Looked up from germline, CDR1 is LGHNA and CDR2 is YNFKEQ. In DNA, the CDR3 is TGTGCCAGCCACGACAGGGCCAACGTCCTGACTTTC. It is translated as CASHDRANVLTF.

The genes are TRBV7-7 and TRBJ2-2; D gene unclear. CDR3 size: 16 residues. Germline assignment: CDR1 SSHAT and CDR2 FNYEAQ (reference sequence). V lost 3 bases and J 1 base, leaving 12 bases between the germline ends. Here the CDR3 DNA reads TGTGCCAGCAGCTTGGGCAGGCTTCTGAACACCGGGGAGCTGTTTTTT. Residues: CASSLGRLLNTGELFF.